The entry below describes one T cell receptor (beta chain). In the original workflow: Reference gene primers were amplified, and this amplification served to estimate nucleated cell counts. Profiling relied on immunoSEQ multiplex PCR, and the TCRdb table lists in-frame clones only, not all of them. V and J calls and clone size are those listed in that table; D and trimming were worked out from the DNA. In the table there are 100,000 to 150,000 clones, roughly 89% of which are singletons. The data belong to a study of blood T cell repertoires in COVID-19. Study context: Samples taken during acute and convalescent COVID-19 were collected in the United States, Italy and Spain. The analysed material was cDNA or gDNA that came from T cells, B-cell-depleted T cells, or PBMCs.

Germline V gives CDR1 MNHEY, CDR2 SMNVEV (reference sequence). Trimming took 11 bases from V and 5 from J; bases not matched to a gene: 13. The CDR3 extends over 14 amino acids. This sequence joins TRBV27 and TRBJ2-5, with 8 nucleotides matching TRBD2. The sequenced sample consisted of peripheral blood. The receptor was isolated from a woman aged 50 to 60 with acute or convalescent COVID-19. CDR3 region: CASTGGAAGETQYF. CDR3 nucleotides: TGTGCCTCTACCGGGGGGGCCGCGGGGGAGACCCAGTACTTC.